The rows below give T cell receptor beta chains drawn from one sample of a study of blood T cell repertoires in COVID-19. This table comes from immunoSEQ multiplex PCR, and its TCRdb copy is limited to in-frame clones, with some not included. The sample gives about 190,000 clones, about 81% of which show up once; around 3.5% is in the top ten. The source material was PBMCs or T cells enriched from blood (not recorded which). The receptors come from a woman aged 25 to 39 who had recovered from COVID-19. Both conserved end residues are part of each CDR3. Each record gives: J gene, D gene, clone size, V gene, CDR3 protein, CDR3 DNA. A D gene is named only where the DNA matches it firmly. The listing skips clone size in some rows; elsewhere it reads once, few, many or a size class.

J gene: TRBJ2-3
D gene: TRBD2
clone size: NA
V gene: TRBV7-6
CDR3 protein: CASSLGGGLDTQYF
CDR3 DNA: TGTGCCAGCAGCTTAGGGGGGGGTTTGGATACGCAGTATTTT

J gene: TRBJ1-4
D gene: TRBD1
clone size: NA
V gene: TRBV13
CDR3 protein: CASSSREGAREKLFF
CDR3 DNA: TGTGCCAGCAGCTCGCGGGAGGGGGCGAGAGAAAAACTGTTTTTT

J gene: TRBJ1-5
D gene: TRBD1
clone size: many
V gene: TRBV25-1
CDR3 protein: CASSETGGKGNQPQHF
CDR3 DNA: TGTGCCAGCAGTGAAACAGGGGGGAAGGGCAATCAGCCCCAGCATTTT

J gene: TRBJ1-5
D gene: NA
clone size: NA
V gene: TRBV3-1/TRBV3-2
CDR3 protein: CASSRAVGGNQPQHF
CDR3 DNA: TGTGCCAGCAGTCGAGCAGTCGGGGGCAATCAGCCCCAGCATTTT

J gene: TRBJ2-5
D gene: TRBD2
clone size: few
V gene: TRBV9
CDR3 protein: CASSVASGIQETQYF
CDR3 DNA: TGTGCCAGCAGCGTGGCTAGCGGGATCCAAGAGACCCAGTACTTC

J gene: TRBJ2-1
D gene: NA
clone size: NA
V gene: TRBV9
CDR3 protein: CASSVAASHIEQFF
CDR3 DNA: TGTGCCAGCAGCGTAGCTGCTAGTCATATTGAGCAGTTCTTC

J gene: TRBJ2-1
D gene: NA
clone size: NA
V gene: TRBV28
CDR3 protein: CASSPHSDEQFF
CDR3 DNA: TGTGCCAGCAGCCCGCATAGCGATGAGCAGTTCTTC

J gene: TRBJ1-3
D gene: NA
clone size: NA
V gene: TRBV9
CDR3 protein: CASSVKPTASGNTIYF
CDR3 DNA: TGTGCCAGCAGCGTAAAGCCTACAGCCTCTGGAAACACCATATATTTT

J gene: TRBJ1-2
D gene: NA
clone size: NA
V gene: TRBV5-4
CDR3 protein: CASRGSPNYGYTF
CDR3 DNA: TGTGCCAGCAGGGGCAGTCCTAACTATGGCTACACCTTC

J gene: TRBJ2-1
D gene: NA
clone size: NA
V gene: TRBV7-9
CDR3 protein: CASSLVQGRFDEQFF
CDR3 DNA: TGTGCCAGCAGCTTAGTACAGGGACGTTTTGATGAGCAGTTCTTC

J gene: TRBJ1-5
D gene: TRBD1
clone size: NA
V gene: TRBV15
CDR3 protein: CATSRGGGTGGQPQHF
CDR3 DNA: TGTGCCACCAGCAGAGGGGGCGGGACAGGGGGACAGCCCCAGCATTTT

J gene: TRBJ2-1
D gene: TRBD2
clone size: NA
V gene: TRBV6-1
CDR3 protein: CASSERTSGRSNEQFF
CDR3 DNA: TGTGCCAGCAGTGAAAGGACTAGCGGGAGAAGTAATGAGCAGTTCTTC

J gene: TRBJ1-2
D gene: NA
clone size: NA
V gene: TRBV13
CDR3 protein: CASSRRAAGVDGYTF
CDR3 DNA: TGTGCCAGCAGCCGAAGGGCTGCAGGGGTTGATGGCTACACCTTC

J gene: TRBJ2-1
D gene: TRBD2
clone size: NA
V gene: TRBV9
CDR3 protein: CASTLSGNSYNEQFF
CDR3 DNA: TGTGCCAGCACCCTCAGCGGGAATTCCTACAATGAGCAGTTCTTC

J gene: TRBJ2-2
D gene: TRBD2
clone size: NA
V gene: TRBV5-1
CDR3 protein: CASSLASSGGAYTGELFF
CDR3 DNA: TGCGCCAGCAGCTTGGCGAGTAGCGGGGGGGCCTACACCGGGGAGCTGTTTTTT

J gene: TRBJ1-1
D gene: NA
clone size: once
V gene: TRBV27
CDR3 protein: CASSLRQRSTEAFF
CDR3 DNA: TGTGCCAGCAGTCTCCGACAGAGGAGCACTGAAGCTTTCTTT

J gene: TRBJ2-1
D gene: NA
clone size: many
V gene: TRBV11-3
CDR3 protein: CASSLETSSYNEQFF
CDR3 DNA: TGTGCCAGCAGCTTAGAGACTAGCTCCTACAATGAGCAGTTCTTC

J gene: TRBJ2-3
D gene: TRBD2
clone size: NA
V gene: TRBV5-6
CDR3 protein: CASSLRGLAGSASTDTQYF
CDR3 DNA: TGTGCCAGCAGCTTGAGAGGACTAGCGGGTTCAGCTAGCACAGATACGCAGTATTTT

J gene: TRBJ1-2
D gene: NA
clone size: NA
V gene: TRBV5-1
CDR3 protein: CASSLAGTDNYGYTF
CDR3 DNA: TGCGCCAGCAGCTTGGCCGGGACTGATAACTATGGCTACACCTTC

J gene: TRBJ2-7
D gene: TRBD2
clone size: few
V gene: TRBV5-1
CDR3 protein: CASSLGREGDEQYF
CDR3 DNA: TGCGCCAGCAGCTTGGGACGGGAGGGCGACGAGCAGTACTTC

J gene: TRBJ1-5
D gene: NA
clone size: NA
V gene: TRBV5-3
CDR3 protein: CARSLERTKHSNQPQHF
CDR3 DNA: TGTGCCAGAAGCTTGGAAAGGACAAAACATAGCAATCAGCCCCAGCATTTT

J gene: TRBJ1-1
D gene: NA
clone size: NA
V gene: TRBV5-1
CDR3 protein: CASSLGQYNTEAFF
CDR3 DNA: TGCGCCAGCAGCTTGGGACAGTACAACACTGAAGCTTTCTTT

J gene: TRBJ1-6
D gene: TRBD1
clone size: NA
V gene: TRBV30
CDR3 protein: CAWSVTRPGTGYNSPLHF
CDR3 DNA: TGTGCCTGGAGTGTAACCCGCCCCGGGACAGGGTACAATTCACCCCTCCACTTT

J gene: TRBJ2-7
D gene: NA
clone size: many
V gene: TRBV12-3/TRBV12-4
CDR3 protein: CASSFPPTYEQYF
CDR3 DNA: TGTGCCAGCAGTTTCCCTCCTACCTACGAGCAGTACTTC

J gene: TRBJ1-3
D gene: NA
clone size: NA
V gene: TRBV28
CDR3 protein: CASSRETKTNTIYF
CDR3 DNA: TGTGCCAGCAGTCGGGAGACTAAAACAAACACCATATATTTT

J gene: TRBJ1-4
D gene: NA
clone size: NA
V gene: TRBV5-5
CDR3 protein: CASSWTGDRNEKLFF
CDR3 DNA: TGTGCCAGCAGCTGGACGGGGGATAGGAATGAAAAACTGTTTTTT

J gene: TRBJ1-1
D gene: NA
clone size: NA
V gene: TRBV19
CDR3 protein: CASSINLKTEAFF
CDR3 DNA: TGTGCCAGTAGTATAAATCTAAAGACTGAAGCTTTCTTT

J gene: TRBJ2-3
D gene: NA
clone size: NA
V gene: TRBV3-1/TRBV3-2
CDR3 protein: CASSQLADTQYF
CDR3 DNA: TGTGCCAGCAGCCAACTAGCAGATACGCAGTATTTT

J gene: TRBJ2-7
D gene: NA
clone size: NA
V gene: TRBV5-4
CDR3 protein: CASSQATYEQYF
CDR3 DNA: TGTGCCAGCAGCCAGGCGACCTACGAGCAGTACTTC

J gene: TRBJ1-3
D gene: NA
clone size: few
V gene: TRBV29-1
CDR3 protein: CSVESGQVAGNTIYF
CDR3 DNA: TGCAGCGTTGAGTCAGGGCAGGTCGCTGGAAACACCATATATTTT

J gene: TRBJ2-5
D gene: NA
clone size: NA
V gene: TRBV2
CDR3 protein: CASSENRGGETQYF
CDR3 DNA: TGTGCCAGCAGTGAAAACAGGGGGGGAGAGACCCAGTACTTC

J gene: TRBJ1-1
D gene: NA
clone size: NA
V gene: TRBV19
CDR3 protein: CASSHKGDTEAFF
CDR3 DNA: TGTGCCAGTAGTCATAAGGGGGACACTGAAGCTTTCTTT

J gene: TRBJ2-2
D gene: NA
clone size: NA
V gene: TRBV7-9
CDR3 protein: CASSLGSGAANTGELFF
CDR3 DNA: TGTGCCAGCAGCTTAGGTTCTGGGGCCGCGAACACCGGGGAGCTGTTTTTT

J gene: TRBJ1-5
D gene: TRBD1
clone size: NA
V gene: TRBV5-8
CDR3 protein: CASSLDRGDYQPQHF
CDR3 DNA: TGTGCCAGCAGCCTAGACAGGGGGGATTATCAGCCCCAGCATTTT

J gene: TRBJ2-5
D gene: NA
clone size: NA
V gene: TRBV5-6
CDR3 protein: CASSLNPTKVHETQYF
CDR3 DNA: TGTGCCAGCAGCTTGAACCCCACTAAGGTTCACGAGACCCAGTACTTC

J gene: TRBJ2-2
D gene: TRBD1
clone size: NA
V gene: TRBV2
CDR3 protein: CASRIQGAAGELFF
CDR3 DNA: TGTGCCAGCAGAATACAGGGGGCCGCCGGGGAGCTGTTTTTT

J gene: TRBJ2-7
D gene: TRBD2
clone size: NA
V gene: TRBV19
CDR3 protein: CASSTSLWAGAYEQYF
CDR3 DNA: TGTGCCAGTAGTACTTCTCTTTGGGCGGGGGCCTACGAGCAGTACTTC

J gene: TRBJ2-5
D gene: NA
clone size: NA
V gene: TRBV19
CDR3 protein: CASSIGLFQETQYF
CDR3 DNA: TGTGCCAGTAGTATAGGACTTTTCCAAGAGACCCAGTACTTC

J gene: TRBJ2-3
D gene: NA
clone size: NA
V gene: TRBV5-1
CDR3 protein: CASSLGASLGSTDTQYF
CDR3 DNA: TGCGCCAGCAGCTTGGGGGCATCACTTGGGAGCACAGATACGCAGTATTTT

J gene: TRBJ2-6
D gene: TRBD2
clone size: NA
V gene: TRBV4-1
CDR3 protein: CASSQYSSGTRVGANVLTF
CDR3 DNA: TGCGCCAGCAGCCAATACTCTTCTGGGACTAGGGTTGGGGCCAACGTCCTGACTTTC

J gene: TRBJ2-5
D gene: NA
clone size: NA
V gene: TRBV23-1
CDR3 protein: CASSQSFRGLAPSKQTQYF
CDR3 DNA: TGCGCCAGCAGTCAATCTTTTAGGGGGCTAGCGCCCTCTAAACAGACCCAGTACTTC

J gene: TRBJ2-5
D gene: TRBD2
clone size: NA
V gene: TRBV25-1
CDR3 protein: CASSKSGLAGVGETQYF
CDR3 DNA: TGTGCCAGCAGCAAGTCGGGACTAGCGGGAGTGGGGGAGACCCAGTACTTC

J gene: TRBJ2-7
D gene: NA
clone size: NA
V gene: TRBV7-6
CDR3 protein: CASSVGRGPVPYEQYF
CDR3 DNA: TGTGCCAGCAGCGTTGGGCGGGGGCCCGTCCCCTACGAGCAGTACTTC

J gene: TRBJ2-1
D gene: TRBD2
clone size: NA
V gene: TRBV9
CDR3 protein: CASSVDPAGANNEQFF
CDR3 DNA: TGTGCCAGCAGCGTAGATCCAGCGGGGGCCAACAATGAGCAGTTCTTC

J gene: TRBJ1-3
D gene: TRBD1
clone size: NA
V gene: TRBV5-1
CDR3 protein: CASTPGTGGNTIYF
CDR3 DNA: TGCGCCAGCACCCCTGGGACAGGAGGAAACACCATATATTTT

J gene: TRBJ1-2
D gene: NA
clone size: NA
V gene: TRBV2
CDR3 protein: CASNAPGTPNYGYTF
CDR3 DNA: TGTGCCAGCAACGCCCCCGGGACACCCAACTATGGCTACACCTTC

J gene: TRBJ2-3
D gene: NA
clone size: NA
V gene: TRBV19
CDR3 protein: CASSSTTDTQYF
CDR3 DNA: TGTGCCAGTAGTTCGACAACAGATACGCAGTATTTT

J gene: TRBJ2-1
D gene: NA
clone size: NA
V gene: TRBV11-2
CDR3 protein: CASSPTRGPGSFF
CDR3 DNA: TGTGCCAGCAGCCCTACCCGGGGCCCCGGGAGTTTCTTC